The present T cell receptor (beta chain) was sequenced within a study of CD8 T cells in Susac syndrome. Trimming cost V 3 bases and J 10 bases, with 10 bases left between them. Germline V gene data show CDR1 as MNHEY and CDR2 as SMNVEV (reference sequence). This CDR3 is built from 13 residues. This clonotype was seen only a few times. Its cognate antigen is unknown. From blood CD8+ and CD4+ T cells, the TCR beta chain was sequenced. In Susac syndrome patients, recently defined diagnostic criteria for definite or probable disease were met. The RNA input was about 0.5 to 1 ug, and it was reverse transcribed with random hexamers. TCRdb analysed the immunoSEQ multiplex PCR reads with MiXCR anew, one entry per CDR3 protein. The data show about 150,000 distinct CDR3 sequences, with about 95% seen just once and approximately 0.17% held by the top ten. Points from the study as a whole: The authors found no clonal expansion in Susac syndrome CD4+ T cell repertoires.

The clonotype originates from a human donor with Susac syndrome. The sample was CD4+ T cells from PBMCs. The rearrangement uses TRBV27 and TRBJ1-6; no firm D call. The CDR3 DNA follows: TGTGCCAGCAGTTTGAGGGAGGGATCACCCCTCCACTTT. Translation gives CASSLREGSPLHF.